This entry lists 25 T cell receptor beta chains sequenced from one sample in a study of blood T cells in healthy people across ages. Combining a sample-barcoded 5' primer with a J-beta primer mix, a second PCR ran for roughly 7 to 12 cycles. MiXCR, applied by TCRdb to the 5' RACE reads, yields one record per CDR3 protein. The sample lists approximately 800,000 distinct CDR3 sequences, under 80% occurring once. The specimen was blood. The receptors come from a man in his thirties or forties in good health.

This clonotype was seen a single time. V is TRBV5-8 and J is TRBJ2-5; 7 nucleotides line up with TRBD1. This CDR3 is 16 amino acids long. V was pared by 0 bases and J by 8 bases, with 13 bases of the junction left unmatched. Germline V CDR1 and CDR2: SGHTS, YDEGEE. DNA of the CDR3: TGTGCCAGCAGCTTGGCCCTCGGGACAGCTTCTCGAACCCAGTACTTC. Amino acid sequence: CASSLALGTASRTQYF.

This chain connects TRBV27 to TRBJ2-3; D unresolved. Germline V gives CDR1 MNHEY, CDR2 SMNVEV (reference sequence). V lost 5 bases, J lost 4 bases, and 16 bases lay in between. The CDR3 covers 15 residues. DNA of the CDR3: TGTGCCAGCAGTCCGATCCCTAGGCAGCCAGATACGCAGTATTTT. Translated, it gives CASSPIPRQPDTQYF.

This clonotype was detected only once. The rearrangement joins TRBV14 to TRBJ2-1, with a tentative D call TRBD2 (5 bases). V gave up 0 bases and J gave up 9 bases, with 15 bases separating them. CDR1 is SGHDN and CDR2 is FVKESK in the germline V gene. The CDR3 is 15 residues long. The CDR3 DNA reads as TGTGCCAGCAGCCAAGATCGACCACCCGCGGGTGAGCAGTTCTTC. Its translation: CASSQDRPPAGEQFF.

The V and J genes are TRBV7-6 and TRBJ2-7; D not resolved. CDR3 length equals 12 residues. Germline V gene data show CDR1 as SGHVS and CDR2 as FNYEAQ. With 1 base removed from V and 6 bases from J, the gap between germline ends came to 7 bases. CDR3 DNA sequence: TGTGCCAGCAGCTTAGGCCCTCTCGAGCAGTACTTC. Translating it yields CASSLGPLEQYF.

V gene TRBV10-3 combines with J gene TRBJ1-1; unclear D gene. V lost 4 bases, J lost 5 bases, and 8 bases lay in between. The CDR3 contains 12 residues. The germline CDR1 and CDR2 sequences are ENHRY and SYGVKD. CDR3 sequence: CAISAEGTEAFF. Written as DNA, the CDR3 is TGTGCCATCAGTGCGGAGGGAACTGAAGCTTTCTTT.

This clonotype was counted only a few times. CDR3 nucleotide sequence: TGTGCCAGCAGCCCGGAGGGACTCCCAAGTAAGCAGTTCTTC. Translating it yields CASSPEGLPSKQFF. The rearrangement uses TRBV7-2 and TRBJ2-1, with D perhaps matching TRBD2 (6 bases). V was cut by 5 bases and J by 11 bases, with 19 bases left in between. Per the germline V gene, CDR1 is SGHTA and CDR2 is FQGNSA. This CDR3 is 14 amino acids long.

V gene TRBV4-3 combines with J gene TRBJ1-1; D not resolved. The CDR3 loop spans 15 amino acids. Germline CDR1 is LGHNA and CDR2 is YSLEER. V was pared by 0 bases and J by 5 bases, with 13 bases between. CDR3 region: CASSQDRTISTEAFF. CDR3 sequence (DNA): TGCGCCAGCAGCCAAGACAGGACTATCTCAACTGAAGCTTTCTTT.

This chain links TRBV7-2 with TRBJ2-7; TRBD2 matches 12 bases. V was clipped by 5 bases and J by 0 bases; unmatched bases: 5. CDR1 is SGHTA, CDR2 FQGNSA, per germline. There are 16 residues in the CDR3. The CDR3 DNA reads TGTGCCAGCAGCCGGGGACTAGCGGGCATCTCCTACGAGCAGTACTTC. Protein product: CASSRGLAGISYEQYF.

The CDR3 nucleotides read TGTGCCAGCAGTTACTCGCCCAGGGCAGCTAACTATGGCTACACCTTC. Residues: CASSYSPRAANYGYTF. The chain carries TRBV6-5 and TRBJ1-2, with a possible D match to TRBD1 (5 bases). Per the germline V gene, CDR1 is MNHEY and CDR2 is SVGAGI. The ends were cut back, 0 bases at V and 0 bases at J, with 11 bases in the middle. The CDR3 is made up of 16 amino acids.

The V and J genes are TRBV15 and TRBJ1-4, with D perhaps TRBD1 (6 bases). The V gene lost 0 bases and the J gene lost 10 bases, with 12 bases spanning the gap. CDR3 size: 14 residues. Looked up from germline, CDR1 is LNHNV and CDR2 is YYDKDF (reference sequence). CDR3 residues: CATSRETTGLKLFF. CDR3 in DNA: TGTGCCACCAGCAGAGAGACTACAGGGTTAAAACTGTTTTTT.

The chain combines TRBV4-3 with TRBJ2-7; 14 nucleotides match TRBD2. Germline CDR1 reads LGHNA; CDR2 reads YSLEER. Trimming at V came to 0 bases and at J to 4 bases, leaving 11 bases not matched to a gene. The CDR3 runs 19 residues. The CDR3 DNA reads TGCGCCAGCAGCCAAGATCTAGTGACTAGCGGGGGGGCGGGATACGAGCAGTACTTC. This encodes CASSQDLVTSGGAGYEQYF.

Many counts were recorded for this clonotype. The V call is TRBV28, the J call TRBJ2-7, with D uncertain. Trimming left V 8 bases short and J 3 bases short, with 5 bases between. Germline V gene data show CDR1 as MDHEN and CDR2 as SYDVKM. The CDR3 totals 10 residues. CDR3 nucleotides: TGTGCCAGCGGGGACTACGAGCAGTACTTC. It codes for CASGDYEQYF.

The chain uses TRBV7-2 and TRBJ2-7, with TRBD1 matching over 7 bases. Trimming took 5 bases from V and 0 from J; bases not matched to a gene: 4. The CDR3 consists of 14 residues. Germline V CDR1 and CDR2: SGHTA, FQGNSA. The CDR3 sequence is CASSPTGTSYEQYF. In DNA, the CDR3 is TGTGCCAGCAGCCCGACAGGGACCTCCTACGAGCAGTACTTC.

CDR3 in amino acids: CASLPAGRNQPQHF. Written as DNA, the CDR3 is TGCGCGAGTTTACCAGCGGGGCGCAATCAGCCCCAGCATTTT. J is TRBJ1-5 and V is TRBV5-1; TRBD1 is a possible D gene (5 bases). CDR1 SGHRS and CDR2 YFSETQ come from the germline V gene. The CDR3 has 14 residues.

This clonotype appeared a single time. V is TRBV12-3 or TRBV12-4 and J is TRBJ2-6; 8 bases map to TRBD1. The V and J ends lost 7 bases and 2 bases, in that order; junction bases with no gene match: 13. The CDR3 consists of 18 residues. The CDR3 DNA reads TGTGCCAGCATAACCCGACAGGGGAGTATACCTGGGGCCAACGTCCTGACTTTC. The encoded protein is CASITRQGSIPGANVLTF.

The rearrangement links TRBV7-2 to TRBJ2-3; 10 positions agree with TRBD2. Germline assignment: CDR1 SGHTA and CDR2 FQGNSA. The V and J ends lost 5 bases and 1 base, in that order; junction bases with no gene match: 9. The CDR3 contains 17 residues. As DNA, the CDR3 is TGTGCCAGCAGCCTGAAAACCGGGACTAGCGGCACAGATACGCAGTATTTT. Translated: CASSLKTGTSGTDTQYF.

This chain joins TRBV7-8 and TRBJ2-1; 10 bases match TRBD2. The end of the DNA aligns better with TRBJ2-7, so the J call may be wrong. The CDR3 length is 16 residues. Germline V gives CDR1 SGHVS, CDR2 FQNEAQ. CDR3 protein: CASSRSLAGAYNEQYF. CDR3 bases: TGTGCCAGCAGCCGCTCTCTAGCGGGGGCTTACAATGAGCAGTACTTC.

This clonotype was picked up a small number of times. The rearrangement joins TRBV28 to TRBJ1-1; D call uncertain. V was shortened by 7 bases and J by 6 bases, with 9 bases between the two germline ends. The V gene's germline CDR1 is MDHEN and CDR2 SYDVKM. The CDR3 runs 11 residues. The CDR3 DNA reads TGTGCCAGCAATTCGGCGGCTGAAGCTTTCTTT. It is translated as CASNSAAEAFF.

This clonotype was recorded a few times. The chain is built from TRBV30 and TRBJ2-5; D gene unclear. The V and J ends lost 4 bases and 5 bases respectively, with 11 bases between them. This CDR3 has 12 residues. In germline, CDR1 is GTSNPN, CDR2 SVGIG (reference sequence). CDR3 sequence (DNA): TGTGCCTGGAACAAATTATTGGAGACCCAGTACTTC. Protein: CAWNKLLETQYF.

The rearrangement links TRBV7-9 to TRBJ2-5; D call uncertain. The CDR3 sequence is 14 residues long. The germline V and J ends were trimmed by 5 bases and 5 bases, with 15 bases remaining between them. Germline-derived CDR1 and CDR2 are SEHNR and FQNEAQ (reference sequence). The CDR3 coding sequence is TGTGCCAGCAGCCCCGGAATTGTGATGGAGACCCAGTACTTC. Translated: CASSPGIVMETQYF.

The rearrangement joins TRBV4-3 to TRBJ2-1; TRBD2 is a possible D gene (6 bases). V was pared by 3 bases and J by 5 bases, with 11 bases between. The CDR3 spans 14 residues. CDR1 is LGHNA, CDR2 YSLEER, per germline. In DNA form, the CDR3 reads TGCGCCAGCAGCCAGACGGGGGAAGACAATGAGCAGTTCTTC. Amino acid sequence: CASSQTGEDNEQFF.

This chain connects TRBV9 to TRBJ2-1; 8 bases agree with TRBD2. Germline V gives CDR1 SGDLS, CDR2 YYNGEE. The CDR3 has 19 residues. V shed 6 bases, J shed 2 bases, and the junction held 19 bases outside the gene matches. The CDR3 loop reads CASTSWTSYLGLTYNEQFF. The CDR3 nucleotides read TGTGCCAGCACATCCTGGACTAGCTACTTGGGTTTGACCTACAATGAGCAGTTCTTC. The entire variable domain, with the rest obtained from reference TRBV9 and TRBJ2-1, is as follows: DSGVTQTPKHLITATGQRVTLRCSPRSGDLSVYWYQQSLDQGLQFLIQYYNGEERAKGNILERFSAQQFPDLHSELNLSSLELGDSALYFCASTSWTSYLGLTYNEQFFGPGTRLTVL.

This chain links TRBV5-8 with TRBJ2-3; 8 nucleotides line up with TRBD2. In germline, CDR1 is SGHTS, CDR2 YDEGEE. CDR3 length equals 16 residues. Trimming took 3 bases from V and 2 from J; bases not matched to a gene: 8. DNA of the CDR3: TGTGCCAGCAGCTCCAGAGCGGGGGTCTACACAGATACGCAGTATTTT. The encoded protein is CASSSRAGVYTDTQYF.

The chain uses TRBV6-2 or TRBV6-3 and TRBJ2-5; TRBD1 might be the D (5 bases). The J call is doubtful: the DNA matches TRBJ2-7 better. The CDR3 covers 17 residues. In germline, CDR1 is MNHEY, CDR2 SVGEGT. In DNA form, the CDR3 reads TGTGCCAGCAGTTATCGCCCAGGGAAAACGAGCTCCTACGAGCAGTACTTC. This encodes CASSYRPGKTSSYEQYF.

This clonotype was detected a few times. The chain links TRBV5-1 to TRBJ2-1, with 7 bases aligning to TRBD2. V shed 4 bases, J shed 0 bases, and the junction held 4 bases outside the gene matches. Germline assignment: CDR1 SGHRS and CDR2 YFSETQ. CDR3 size: 15 residues. Here the CDR3 reads CASSVRDYSYNEQFF. In DNA form, the CDR3 reads TGCGCCAGCAGCGTCCGGGACTACTCCTACAATGAGCAGTTCTTC.